Reported below is one T cell receptor beta chain. Its antigen is currently unknown. Original data processing: Clinicopathological groups differed in CDR3, with these differences serving to build a distant-metastasis classifier for papillary thyroid cancer. TCRdb re-analyzed the PCR reads using MiXCR. TCRdb, rather than the study authors, made the V and J calls. This table has 12,000 or so clones, about 25% appearing once. This record belongs to a study of metastatic and nonmetastatic thyroid tumors. Study summary: Repertoires from malignant and benign thyroid patients were compared across blood and tumor or nodule tissue. Study-level results: Relative to benign nodules, malignant thyroid tumors were reportedly characterized by significantly elevated TCR beta diversity in blood and tumor.

V lost 4 bases and J lost 7, with 8 bases in between. Germline V gene lookup returns CDR1 MNHEY and CDR2 SVGAGI. This CDR3 has 13 amino acids. Thyroid surgery was preceded by no treatment in any patient. The gene calls are TRBV6-5 and TRBJ1-6; D is uncertain. Input material: tumor tissue. The source of this sequence is a female donor with papillary thyroid cancer or a benign thyroid nodule (not recorded which). Some clones in this sample may be carry-over from other donors' samples. The CDR3 here is CASSSTGNSPLHF. In DNA form, the CDR3 reads TGTGCCAGCAGTTCGACGGGGAATTCACCCCTCCACTTT.